This TCR beta chain was profiled in a study of T-cell memory formation after mild COVID-19. V was cut by 0 bases and J by 3 bases, with 11 bases left in between. This CDR3 has 15 amino acids. CDR1 and CDR2 from the germline V gene are SGHTA and FQGTGA. TCRdb analysed the 5' RACE reads with MiXCR anew, one entry per CDR3 protein. The sample yields about 400,000 distinct CDR3 sequences, around 22% seen once. About this clonotype itself: Antigen: not known.

Study-wide points: Shrinking CD4+ clones resided mostly in CM and EM, and CD8+ ones in EMRA.

This clonotype was obtained from an adult woman who had mild COVID-19 (a few samples of this study predate the infection). Cell type and time point are not known. This chain links TRBV7-3 with TRBJ1-1; no clear D gene. The sample comprised PBMCs or a T cell subset sorted from them (not recorded which). CDR3: CASSLTGPSDTEAFF. Here the CDR3 DNA reads TGTGCCAGCAGCTTAACAGGGCCTTCGGACACTGAAGCTTTCTTT.